The source of this T cell receptor (beta chain) is a study of response to subunit inactivated influenza vaccine. This clonotype was seen more than once but under ten times. Its cognate antigen is unknown. TCRdb passed the RT-PCR reads through MiXCR, listing each CDR3 protein once. The table has 500,000 to 600,000 distinct CDR3 sequences, about 11% seen once. The germline CDR1 and CDR2 sequences are SGHRS and YFSETQ. V lost 3 bases and J lost 6, with 12 bases in between. The CDR3 has 13 amino acids. Findings and caveats of the study: Seasonal influenza vaccination, on each occasion, was suggested by the authors to recruit few new T cells.

This specimen consisted of PBMCs from blood, obtained on the day of vaccination. The clonotype comes from a man aged 45-65 years who received an inactivated influenza vaccine. The rearrangement uses TRBV5-1 and TRBJ1-1; TRBD1 is a possible D gene (6 bases). CDR3 nucleotide sequence: TGCGCCAGCAGCTGGACCGGGGGCCCTGAAGCTTTCTTT. Amino acids: CASSWTGGPEAFF.